This T cell receptor (beta chain) was sequenced during a study of cytomegalovirus exposure and HLA in healthy donors. Overall study findings and caveats: A missense variant in DCLRE1C was later tied to TCR beta V- and J-gene trimming. The likely origin of a cluster of highly shared sequence variants was a sequencing artifact. On later analysis, the bulk of CMV-associated TCR beta chains appeared to be HLA-restricted.

This clone was found a few times. The antigen remains unidentified. Both 60 Vbeta primers and 13 Jbeta primers went into the PCR. The repertoire was sequenced with immunoSEQ multiplex PCR; TCRdb's copy has only in-frame clones and lacks some. Counted here are approximately 140,000 clones, approximately 80% occurring once; the ten biggest clones make up 5% to 7.5%. The CDR3 length is 17 residues. Per germline, CDR1 SNHLY and CDR2 FYNNEI. V trimming: 6 bases; J trimming: 2 bases; junction bases outside the gene matches: 11. The sample consisted of PBMCs. The chain has TRBV2 and TRBJ2-5; 11 bases align to TRBD2. This TCR came from a woman aged 40 to 50 in good health and CMV-seropositive. This CDR3 reads CASRPPPGLADQETQYF. The CDR3 nucleotides read TGTGCCAGCAGGCCCCCACCGGGACTAGCGGATCAAGAGACCCAGTACTTC.